Listed below are T cell receptor beta chains from one sample, sequenced in a study of blood T cell repertoires in COVID-19. The method was immunoSEQ multiplex PCR; TCRdb's version includes in-frame clones alone and lacks a portion of them. The data contain roughly 200,000 clones, roughly 88% of them singletons. The specimen was peripheral blood. These receptors all come from a human donor in a cohort sampled during active COVID-19. Each CDR3 is given with its conserved first and last residue. Each record gives: CDR3 protein, clone size, D gene, J gene, V gene. D genes are given only for firm matches. A row's size may be missing; if present it is once, few, many or a size class.

CDR3aa: CASSLARNGVKNNEQFF; abundance: .; d_gene: .; j_gene: TRBJ2-1; v_gene: TRBV7-9
CDR3aa: CASSLGGRNSPLHF; abundance: .; d_gene: .; j_gene: TRBJ1-6; v_gene: TRBV7-2
CDR3aa: CASSPGQGVNSPLHF; abundance: .; d_gene: TRBD1; j_gene: TRBJ1-6; v_gene: TRBV7-6
CDR3aa: CASSLRYPQGAKEQYF; abundance: .; d_gene: TRBD1; j_gene: TRBJ2-7; v_gene: TRBV27
CDR3aa: CASSQGTLGNTIYF; abundance: once; d_gene: .; j_gene: TRBJ1-3; v_gene: TRBV3-1/TRBV3-2
CDR3aa: CASSLGPTSTDTQYF; abundance: .; d_gene: .; j_gene: TRBJ2-3; v_gene: TRBV5-5
CDR3aa: CASSQDGGLAVLSYEQYF; abundance: .; d_gene: .; j_gene: TRBJ2-7; v_gene: TRBV4-1
CDR3aa: CASLPVAGVKGELFF; abundance: .; d_gene: TRBD2; j_gene: TRBJ2-2; v_gene: TRBV5-1
CDR3aa: CASSESGPGLGANVLTF; abundance: .; d_gene: .; j_gene: TRBJ2-6; v_gene: TRBV10-1
CDR3aa: CASSYRGAGNIQYF; abundance: .; d_gene: TRBD1; j_gene: TRBJ2-4; v_gene: TRBV11-2
CDR3aa: CASSRTGIPDTQYF; abundance: .; d_gene: TRBD1; j_gene: TRBJ2-3; v_gene: TRBV5-6
CDR3aa: CASSLEQGTEQYF; abundance: .; d_gene: TRBD1; j_gene: TRBJ2-7; v_gene: TRBV5-4
CDR3aa: CASASGAYEQYF; abundance: few; d_gene: .; j_gene: TRBJ2-7; v_gene: TRBV6-5
CDR3aa: CASSPGIAGGPETQYF; abundance: .; d_gene: TRBD2; j_gene: TRBJ2-5; v_gene: TRBV5-1
CDR3aa: CASSERGQGDLNTEAFF; abundance: few; d_gene: TRBD1; j_gene: TRBJ1-1; v_gene: TRBV10-1
CDR3aa: CASSQGGGRANTEAFF; abundance: .; d_gene: .; j_gene: TRBJ1-1; v_gene: TRBV4-1
CDR3aa: CASSYAGGEGGYTF; abundance: .; d_gene: TRBD1; j_gene: TRBJ1-2; v_gene: TRBV6-5
CDR3aa: CASSSSLSGSDNEQFF; abundance: .; d_gene: TRBD2; j_gene: TRBJ2-1; v_gene: TRBV7-9
CDR3aa: CASSLSGQMNTEAFF; abundance: once; d_gene: TRBD1; j_gene: TRBJ1-1; v_gene: TRBV5-1
CDR3aa: CAWSASLATDTQYF; abundance: .; d_gene: .; j_gene: TRBJ2-3; v_gene: TRBV30
CDR3aa: CASSFTAGGPGDTQYF; abundance: .; d_gene: TRBD2; j_gene: TRBJ2-3; v_gene: TRBV5-1
CDR3aa: CASSESPSHVGTSGSFPYEQYF; abundance: .; d_gene: TRBD2; j_gene: TRBJ2-7; v_gene: TRBV10-1
CDR3aa: CASSLGQGVGYTF; abundance: .; d_gene: TRBD1; j_gene: TRBJ1-2; v_gene: TRBV27
CDR3aa: CASSSSGSPDTQYF; abundance: .; d_gene: TRBD2; j_gene: TRBJ2-3; v_gene: TRBV28
CDR3aa: CSAGPGTQYF; abundance: .; d_gene: .; j_gene: TRBJ2-3; v_gene: TRBV20-1
CDR3aa: CASSHGLASYNEQFF; abundance: few; d_gene: TRBD2; j_gene: TRBJ2-1; v_gene: TRBV5-4
CDR3aa: CASSQAAGSSYEQYF; abundance: .; d_gene: TRBD2; j_gene: TRBJ2-7; v_gene: TRBV4-1
CDR3aa: CSASRFNSEKLFF; abundance: many; d_gene: .; j_gene: TRBJ1-4; v_gene: TRBV20-1
CDR3aa: CASSFRGEQFF; abundance: .; d_gene: .; j_gene: TRBJ2-1; v_gene: TRBV28
CDR3aa: CASSVNNEQFF; abundance: .; d_gene: .; j_gene: TRBJ2-1; v_gene: TRBV10-1
CDR3aa: CASSPSPGLAVSYNEQFF; abundance: .; d_gene: TRBD2; j_gene: TRBJ2-1; v_gene: TRBV19
CDR3aa: CASSLAGGYSNQPQHF; abundance: .; d_gene: .; j_gene: TRBJ1-5; v_gene: TRBV13
CDR3aa: CASSRTVNTYEQYF; abundance: .; d_gene: .; j_gene: TRBJ2-7; v_gene: TRBV5-6
CDR3aa: CASRASGRSQETQYF; abundance: .; d_gene: TRBD2; j_gene: TRBJ2-5; v_gene: TRBV11-2
CDR3aa: CASSQAGSNYEQYF; abundance: .; d_gene: .; j_gene: TRBJ2-7; v_gene: TRBV23-1
CDR3aa: CASSQGQGPSGELFF; abundance: .; d_gene: TRBD1; j_gene: TRBJ2-2; v_gene: TRBV4-1
CDR3aa: CASSYVQGGGTEAFF; abundance: .; d_gene: .; j_gene: TRBJ1-1; v_gene: TRBV6-5
CDR3aa: CASSPGQMNTEAFF; abundance: .; d_gene: TRBD1; j_gene: TRBJ1-1; v_gene: TRBV16
CDR3aa: CASSQGQLGSPLHF; abundance: .; d_gene: .; j_gene: TRBJ1-6; v_gene: TRBV5-4
CDR3aa: CSVPFLSGYGYTF; abundance: once; d_gene: .; j_gene: TRBJ1-2; v_gene: TRBV29-1